The rows below give T cell receptor beta chains drawn from one sample of a study of cytomegalovirus exposure and HLA in healthy donors. Measured with immunoSEQ multiplex PCR; TCRdb has only the in-frame clones, and not every one. The sample lists 150,000 to 200,000 clones, about 87% seen once, with roughly 1.9% in the top ten. The material sequenced was PBMCs. These receptors came from a woman between 18 and 30 years old in good health and CMV-seronegative. Both conserved end residues are trimmed from each CDR3.

v_gene: TRBV6-5
j_gene: TRBJ2-7
CDR3aa: ASSTPGQHYEQY

v_gene: TRBV4-2
j_gene: TRBJ2-7
CDR3aa: ASSQPTGTGAYEQY

v_gene: TRBV11-2
j_gene: TRBJ1-1
CDR3aa: ASRSQGVDEAF

v_gene: TRBV7-9
j_gene: TRBJ1-6
CDR3aa: SSKLGDSPLH

v_gene: TRBV7-8
j_gene: TRBJ1-2
CDR3aa: ASRTSGTGVYGYT

v_gene: TRBV27
j_gene: TRBJ1-2
CDR3aa: ASSPQGFRNEGYT

v_gene: TRBV5-8
j_gene: TRBJ2-5
CDR3aa: ASSLTSGAWVETQY

v_gene: TRBV5-4
j_gene: TRBJ1-3
CDR3aa: ASSLGQGGGNTIY

v_gene: TRBV10-2
j_gene: TRBJ1-5
CDR3aa: GWGPANQPQH

v_gene: TRBV2
j_gene: TRBJ2-7
CDR3aa: ASKAGLAFRYEQY

v_gene: TRBV11-2
j_gene: TRBJ2-7
CDR3aa: ASSSLDRLAAYEQY

v_gene: TRBV27
j_gene: TRBJ1-3
CDR3aa: ASKKGGSGNTIY

v_gene: TRBV27
j_gene: TRBJ2-7
CDR3aa: ASTLGLGSYEQY

v_gene: TRBV6-4
j_gene: TRBJ1-6
CDR3aa: ASSDSGRVRNSPLH

v_gene: TRBV28
j_gene: TRBJ2-5
CDR3aa: ASRLAGEETQY

v_gene: TRBV5-4
j_gene: TRBJ1-2
CDR3aa: ASSPDGRGGT

v_gene: TRBV5-1
j_gene: TRBJ1-3
CDR3aa: ASSADRSRGNTIY

v_gene: TRBV5-4
j_gene: TRBJ2-2
CDR3aa: ASSLRSAGELF

v_gene: TRBV19
j_gene: TRBJ1-1
CDR3aa: ASSHMRVGAF

v_gene: TRBV4-1
j_gene: TRBJ2-1
CDR3aa: ASSQDHLAEQF

v_gene: TRBV4-2
j_gene: TRBJ2-3
CDR3aa: ASSQGNGGSTDTQY

v_gene: TRBV21-1
j_gene: TRBJ2-1
CDR3aa: ASSTPGLAYNNEQF

v_gene: TRBV9
j_gene: TRBJ2-1
CDR3aa: ASSPGGGSKNEQF

v_gene: TRBV7-2
j_gene: TRBJ1-1
CDR3aa: ATKVQLYTEAF

v_gene: TRBV18
j_gene: TRBJ1-2
CDR3aa: ASSPPRREAGYT

v_gene: TRBV6-4
j_gene: TRBJ1-2
CDR3aa: ASRDTGGEVGYT

v_gene: TRBV27
j_gene: TRBJ1-5
CDR3aa: ASSLGTALEQPQH

v_gene: TRBV2
j_gene: TRBJ2-1
CDR3aa: ASNGRESSYNEQF

v_gene: TRBV7-4
j_gene: TRBJ1-2
CDR3aa: ASNIKVADNYGHT

v_gene: TRBV15
j_gene: TRBJ1-4
CDR3aa: ATSRDPRGLEKLF

v_gene: TRBV10-1
j_gene: TRBJ2-7
CDR3aa: ASSSFLEQY

v_gene: TRBV6-5
j_gene: TRBJ1-2
CDR3aa: ASSRTLSNYGYT

v_gene: TRBV18
j_gene: TRBJ2-6
CDR3aa: ASSRGQGFPGANVLT

v_gene: TRBV6-5
j_gene: TRBJ1-5
CDR3aa: ASSAQGNQPQH

v_gene: TRBV5-1
j_gene: TRBJ2-2
CDR3aa: ASSWTFMRVPTGELF